This T cell receptor (beta chain) was sequenced for a study of T-cell reconstitution after alpha-beta-depleted transplantation in children. V gave up 0 bases and J gave up 4 bases, with 7 bases separating them. The CDR3 has 13 amino acids. In germline, CDR1 is LNHNV, CDR2 YYDKDF (reference sequence). Unique molecular identifiers were incorporated during preparation of the TCRbeta library. MiXCR, run by TCRdb on the PCR reads, gives a single entry per CDR3 protein. The table includes nearly 400,000 distinct CDR3 sequences, roughly 20% detected once. Sequencing used PBMCs from the stem cell graft donor, obtained from the stem cell graft. The sequence was collected from a human donor who donated a stem cell graft to a child with acute myeloid leukemia. The rearrangement links TRBV15 to TRBJ2-7; D may correspond to TRBD1 or TRBD2 (5 bases each). The CDR3 sequence is CATSRDGGYEQYF. CDR3 DNA: TGTGCCACCAGCAGAGATGGGGGTTACGAGCAGTACTTC.